The rows below give T cell receptor beta chains drawn from one sample of a study of blood T cell repertoires in COVID-19. Profiled with immunoSEQ multiplex PCR; TCRdb holds only in-frame clones, not every one. The table includes over 250,000 clones, 84% detected once. Sequenced input: peripheral blood. The receptors originated from a human donor with COVID-19, enrolled during active disease. The donor label of this sample is uncertain. The CDR3 runs from the conserved cysteine through the conserved F or W. D genes are given only for firm matches. The listing skips clone size in some rows; elsewhere it reads once, few, many or a size class.

J	V	size	D	DNA	CDR3
TRBJ2-7	TRBV5-1	NA	NA	TGCGCCAGCAGCTTGGACGGGGGGCACTACGAGCAGTACTTC	CASSLDGGHYEQYF
TRBJ1-2	TRBV7-9	NA	NA	TGTGCCAGCAGCTTAGCGGTGTCAGAAATCTATGGCTACACCTTC	CASSLAVSEIYGYTF
TRBJ1-1	TRBV29-1	NA	NA	TGCAGCGTTGAAGGGGGGGACGGCGTAAACACTGAAGCTTTCTTT	CSVEGGDGVNTEAFF
TRBJ2-2	TRBV7-9	NA	TRBD1	TGTGCCAGCAGCTTAGCGCGGACAGGGATCCCCGGGGAGCTGTTTTTT	CASSLARTGIPGELFF
TRBJ2-3	TRBV7-2	NA	TRBD2	TGTGCCAGCAGCCACAGACTAGCGGGAGTGGCGGATACGCAGTATTTT	CASSHRLAGVADTQYF
TRBJ2-1	TRBV11-2	few	TRBD2	TGTGCCAGCAGCCCGACTAGCGGCTACAATGAGCAGTTCTTC	CASSPTSGYNEQFF
TRBJ1-5	TRBV5-6	once	TRBD1	TGTGCCAGCAGCCGACAGGGAATAGCGGTTGGTGTAGAGCCCCAGCATTTT	CASSRQGIAVGVEPQHF
TRBJ2-5	TRBV28	NA	NA	TGTGCCACAGGACTTCCTAACCCCCAAGAGACCCAGTACTTC	CATGLPNPQETQYF
TRBJ2-1	TRBV6-5	NA	NA	TGTGCCAGCAGTATGGGGGCAGGCTACAATGAGCAGTTCTTC	CASSMGAGYNEQFF
TRBJ1-1	TRBV28	once	NA	TGTGCCAGCAGCTACCGAGCGTACACTGAAGCTTTCTTT	CASSYRAYTEAFF
TRBJ2-5	TRBV30	once	NA	TGTGCCTGGAGTGAAGGCAGGTACCAAGAGACCCAGTACTTC	CAWSEGRYQETQYF
TRBJ2-2	TRBV5-1	NA	TRBD1	TGCGCCAGCAGCTCACCGACAGGGGGCATCACCGGGGAGCTGTTTTTT	CASSSPTGGITGELFF
TRBJ2-3	TRBV7-9	few	NA	TGTGCCAGCAGCTGGGGGGGGCTCATGGGCACAGATACGCAGTATTTT	CASSWGGLMGTDTQYF
TRBJ2-2	TRBV24-1	NA	TRBD1	TGTGCCACCCTAGGACAGGGAGCCACCGGGGAGCTGTTTTTT	CATLGQGATGELFF
TRBJ1-5	TRBV28	few	NA	TGTGCCAGCAGTTTTCCAGGAGGGCTGGGTCAGCCCCAGCATTTT	CASSFPGGLGQPQHF
TRBJ2-5	TRBV10-1	once	NA	TGCGCCAGCAGCATACAGGGATACCAAGAGACCCAGTACTTC	CASSIQGYQETQYF
TRBJ2-1	TRBV19	NA	TRBD2	TGTGCCAGTAGTAAGGGACTAGGTAGCAATGAGCAGTTCTTC	CASSKGLGSNEQFF
TRBJ2-3	TRBV20-1	once	TRBD1	TGCAGTGCTAGTCCCCGGGACAGGCGTCCAGATACGCAGTATTTT	CSASPRDRRPDTQYF
TRBJ1-1	TRBV27	once	TRBD1	TGTGCCAGCAGTTTACGGGGACAGGGGTCTGAAGCTTTCTTT	CASSLRGQGSEAFF
TRBJ1-2	TRBV6-5	few	TRBD1	TGTGCCAGCAGTTTACAGGGGAGCTATGGCTACACCTTC	CASSLQGSYGYTF
TRBJ2-7	TRBV19	NA	TRBD1	TGTGCCAGTAGTATGGGTGGGACAGGGGGCTTCTACGAGCAGTACTTC	CASSMGGTGGFYEQYF
TRBJ2-7	TRBV7-9	NA	TRBD2	TGTGCCAGCAGCTTACGTAGAAGGGGACTAGCGGGAGGGGAATACGAGCAGTACTTC	CASSLRRRGLAGGEYEQYF
TRBJ1-1	TRBV29-1	NA	NA	TGCAGCGTCGAGGGAGTACAGTTAGCTTTCTTT	CSVEGVQLAFF
TRBJ1-1	TRBV29-1	once	NA	TGCAGCGTTGACACAGGGTTGGGGTGGACTGAAGCTTTCTTT	CSVDTGLGWTEAFF
TRBJ2-2	TRBV9	NA	TRBD2	TGTGCCAGCAGCGTAGCTAACCCCGGACTAGCGGAAACAAACACCGGGGAGCTGTTTTTT	CASSVANPGLAETNTGELFF
TRBJ2-7	TRBV7-8	NA	NA	TGTGCCAGCAGCTTAGTCACGGGTTTAGGCGGCGAGCAGTACTTC	CASSLVTGLGGEQYF
TRBJ2-5	TRBV28	NA	TRBD1	TGTGCCAGCAGTCGCCCCCGGGACAGCGAGACCCAGTACTTC	CASSRPRDSETQYF
TRBJ1-4	TRBV28	NA	TRBD1	TGTGCCAGCAGTTTTTGGGACAGGGACTATGAAAAACTGTTTTTT	CASSFWDRDYEKLFF
TRBJ2-3	TRBV11-3	NA	TRBD2	TGTGCCAGCAGCTTAGCTAGCGGGCCGAGCACAGATACGCAGTATTTT	CASSLASGPSTDTQYF
TRBJ2-5	TRBV9	NA	TRBD2	TGTGCCAGCAGCGTAGGGCTAGCGGCAGAGACCCAGTACTTC	CASSVGLAAETQYF
TRBJ2-1	TRBV7-2	NA	TRBD1	TGTGCCAGCAGCTCAGACAGGGGGCGCAATGAGCAGTTCTTC	CASSSDRGRNEQFF
TRBJ2-7	TRBV28	NA	NA	TGTGCCAGCAGTCTACGGGACGAGCAGTACTTC	CASSLRDEQYF
TRBJ2-1	TRBV5-1	NA	NA	TGCGCCAGCAGCCCCCTGGCCGGGTACGAGCAGTTCTTC	CASSPLAGYEQFF
TRBJ2-5	TRBV7-9	NA	TRBD1	TGTGCCAGCAGCTTAACCCTAAACCAGGGGGTAGAGACCCAGTACTTC	CASSLTLNQGVETQYF
TRBJ1-1	TRBV3-1/TRBV3-2	NA	NA	TGTGCCAGCACCGCAGGGATTGAAGCTTTCTTT	CASTAGIEAFF
TRBJ1-4	TRBV6-6	NA	TRBD1	TGTGCCAGCAGATATCAACAGGGGGCTGATGAAAAACTGTTTTTT	CASRYQQGADEKLFF
TRBJ1-6	TRBV20-1	once	NA	TGCAGTGCTAGTCTCCAGTACTCCTATAATTCACCCCTCCACTTT	CSASLQYSYNSPLHF
TRBJ1-5	TRBV6-5	NA	NA	TGTGCCAGCAGTCAGGTCAGGGTCCAGCCCCAGCATTTT	CASSQVRVQPQHF
TRBJ2-7	TRBV7-2	NA	TRBD2	TGTGCCAGCAGCTTTCCTAGCGGGACTGAGTACGAGCAGTACTTC	CASSFPSGTEYEQYF
TRBJ2-7	TRBV7-2	NA	NA	TGTGCCAGCAGCTTAGTGGTGACTTCCGAGCAGTACTTC	CASSLVVTSEQYF
TRBJ2-6	TRBV5-4	NA	NA	TGTGCCAGCAGCTTAGCTGTACTCTCTGGGGCCAACGTCCTGACTTTC	CASSLAVLSGANVLTF
TRBJ1-5	TRBV30	NA	NA	TGTGCCTGGGAGACAGGCCGCAATCAGCCCCAGCATTTT	CAWETGRNQPQHF
TRBJ2-3	TRBV7-3	NA	NA	TGTGCCAGCAGTCCTGCGGCTACCCCGGCAGATACGCAGTATTTT	CASSPAATPADTQYF
TRBJ1-2	TRBV28	NA	NA	TGTGCCAGCAGTGCCTTACAGGACCGCTATGGCTACACCTTC	CASSALQDRYGYTF
TRBJ1-4	TRBV28	NA	NA	TGTGCCAGCAGTTTCCCTCGGGGGTCGGGGGAAAAACTGTTTTTT	CASSFPRGSGEKLFF
TRBJ2-7	TRBV19	NA	NA	TGTGCCAGTAGTATAGACCCGAGGTTCCGGGAGCGAGGCGAGCAGTACTTC	CASSIDPRFRERGEQYF
TRBJ2-5	TRBV5-5	NA	TRBD2	TGTGCCAGCAGCTCCGGGACTAGCGTAGAGACCCAGTACTTC	CASSSGTSVETQYF
TRBJ2-1	TRBV9	NA	TRBD2	TGTGCCAGCAACCGGGCGGCGGGAGGGTACAATGAGCAGTTCTTC	CASNRAAGGYNEQFF
TRBJ2-7	TRBV6-1	few	TRBD2	TGTGCCAGCAGTGAGCCGGGACTAGCGGGAGGGGAGCAGTACTTC	CASSEPGLAGGEQYF
TRBJ2-7	TRBV18	NA	NA	TGTGCCAGCTCACCGGCGGGACCCTACGAGCAGTACTTC	CASSPAGPYEQYF
TRBJ2-5	TRBV11-2	NA	TRBD1	TGTGCCAGCAGCTTGGACAGGGTCAAAGAGACCCAGTACTTC	CASSLDRVKETQYF
TRBJ1-2	TRBV28	NA	NA	TGTGCCAGCAGGTCGACAGGCTACTATGGCTACACCTTC	CASRSTGYYGYTF
TRBJ2-1	TRBV11-3	NA	TRBD2	TGTGCCAGCAGCAGTCTAGCGGGTAGTGAGCAGTTCTTC	CASSSLAGSEQFF